This TCR beta chain was captured in a study of human T cells and chemical hapten exposure. The CDR3 is 15 residues long. The V gene lost 7 bases and the J gene lost 1 base, with 16 bases spanning the gap. The V gene's germline CDR1 is SNHLY and CDR2 FYNNEI. Remarks on this clonotype: What it recognizes is unknown.

As for time point: patch test 1, 2 weeks after DPC sensitization. Treatment specified: therapeutic diphenylcyclopropenone sensitization with weekly scalp DPC. Sample donors consisted of patients with alopecia, aged 18 to 70 years, who were suitable for DPC. Individual cDNA molecules received unique molecular identifiers in the library. Methods used by the authors: Samples contained a median of 95,638 TCRs, with a range of roughly 23,224 to 700,000. TCRdb itself ran the RACE reads through MiXCR, one entry per CDR3 protein. The V and J calls were not made by the authors but by TCRdb's processing. Counted here are some 180,000 distinct CDR3 sequences, more than 20% occurring once; the ten biggest clones make up about 6.7%. General study points: Expanded TCR counts at PT1 were positively correlated with the patch test score.

This chain connects TRBV2 to TRBJ1-1; tentative D call: TRBD1 (6 bases). The clonotype was recovered from a woman aged 50 to 65 with alopecia areata. Some clones in this sample may be carry-over from other donors' samples. Source: whole blood, taken in connection with sensitization to the hapten diphenylcyclopropenone (DPC). The CDR3 bases are TGTGCCAGCAAAGCCTTGGTGGGGGCGAACACTGAAGCTTTCTTT. Protein product: CASKALVGANTEAFF. Complete variable domain (other parts from reference TRBV2 and TRBJ1-1): EPEVTQTPSHQVTQMGQEVILRCVPISNHLYFYWYRQILGQKVEFLVSFYNNEISEKSEIFDDQFSVERPDGSNFTLKIRSTKLEDSAMYFCASKALVGANTEAFFGQGTRLTVV.